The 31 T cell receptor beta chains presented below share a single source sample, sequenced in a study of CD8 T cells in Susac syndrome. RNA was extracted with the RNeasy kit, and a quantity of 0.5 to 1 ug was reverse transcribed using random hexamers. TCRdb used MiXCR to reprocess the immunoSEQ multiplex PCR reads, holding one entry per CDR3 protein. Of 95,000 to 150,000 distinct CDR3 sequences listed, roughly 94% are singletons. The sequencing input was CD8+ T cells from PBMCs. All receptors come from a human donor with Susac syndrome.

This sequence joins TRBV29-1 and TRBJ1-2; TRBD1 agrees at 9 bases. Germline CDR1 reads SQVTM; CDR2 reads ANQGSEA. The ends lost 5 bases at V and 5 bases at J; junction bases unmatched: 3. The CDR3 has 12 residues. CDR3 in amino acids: CSVSDRGYGYTF. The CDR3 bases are TGCAGCGTTTCGGACAGGGGATATGGCTACACCTTC.

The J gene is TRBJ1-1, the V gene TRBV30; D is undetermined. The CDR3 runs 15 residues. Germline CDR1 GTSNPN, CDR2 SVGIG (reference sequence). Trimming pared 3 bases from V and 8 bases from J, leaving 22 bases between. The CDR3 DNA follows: TGTGCCTGGAGAAACAGAGGAGGGCTAGGGAACGAAGCTTTCTTT. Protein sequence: CAWRNRGGLGNEAFF.

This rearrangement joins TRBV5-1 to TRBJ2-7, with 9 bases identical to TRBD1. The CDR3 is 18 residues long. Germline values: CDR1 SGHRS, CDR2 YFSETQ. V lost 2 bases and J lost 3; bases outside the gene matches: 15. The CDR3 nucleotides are TGCGCCAGCAGCTTTCCGGGACAGGGAGTCTTTCAAAACTACGAGCAGTACTTC. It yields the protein CASSFPGQGVFQNYEQYF.

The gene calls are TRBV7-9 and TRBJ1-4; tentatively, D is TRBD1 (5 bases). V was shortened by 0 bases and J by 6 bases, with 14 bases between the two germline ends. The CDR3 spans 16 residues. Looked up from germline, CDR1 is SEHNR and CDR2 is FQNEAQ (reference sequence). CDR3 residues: CASSLALGGIDEKLFF. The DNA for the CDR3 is TGTGCCAGCAGCTTAGCGCTCGGGGGGATCGATGAAAAACTGTTTTTT.

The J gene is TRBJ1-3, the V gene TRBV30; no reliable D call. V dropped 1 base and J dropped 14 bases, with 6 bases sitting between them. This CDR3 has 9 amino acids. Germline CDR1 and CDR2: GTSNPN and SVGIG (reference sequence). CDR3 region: CAWSDQLYF. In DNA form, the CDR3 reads TGTGCCTGGAGTGACCAGCTATATTTT.

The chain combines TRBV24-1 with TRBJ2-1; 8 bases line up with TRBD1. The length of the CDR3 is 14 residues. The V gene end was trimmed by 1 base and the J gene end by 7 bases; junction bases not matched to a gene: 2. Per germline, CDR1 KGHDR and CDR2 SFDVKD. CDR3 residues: CATSDFDRGNEQFF. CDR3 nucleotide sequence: TGTGCCACCAGTGATTTTGACAGGGGAAATGAGCAGTTCTTC.

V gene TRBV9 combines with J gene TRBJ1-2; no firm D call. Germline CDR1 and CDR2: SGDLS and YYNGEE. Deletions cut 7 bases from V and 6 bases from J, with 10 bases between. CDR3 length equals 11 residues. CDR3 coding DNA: TGTGCCAGCCTGGGAAGGGATGGCTACACCTTC. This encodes CASLGRDGYTF.

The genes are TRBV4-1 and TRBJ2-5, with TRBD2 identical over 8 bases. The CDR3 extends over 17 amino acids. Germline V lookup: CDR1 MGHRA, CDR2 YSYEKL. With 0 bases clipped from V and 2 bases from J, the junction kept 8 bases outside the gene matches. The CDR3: CASSQDPPAGEQETQYF. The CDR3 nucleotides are TGCGCCAGCAGCCAAGATCCTCCAGCGGGGGAACAAGAGACCCAGTACTTC.

The CDR3 loop is CASSLASGGHSYEQYF. The CDR3 coding sequence is TGTGCCAGCAGCCTAGCTAGCGGGGGGCACTCCTACGAGCAGTACTTC. The V call is TRBV14, the J call TRBJ2-7, with 11 bases fitting TRBD2. This CDR3 contains 16 residues. V shed 4 bases, J shed 0 bases, and the junction held 5 bases outside the gene matches. Germline loops: CDR1 SGHDN, CDR2 FVKESK. Variable domain in full (rest from reference TRBV14 and TRBJ2-7): EAGVTQFPSHSVIEKGQTVTLRCDPISGHDNLYWYRRVMGKEIKFLLHFVKESKQDESGMPNNRFLAERTGGTYSTLKVQPAELEDSGVYFCASSLASGGHSYEQYFGPGTRLTVT.

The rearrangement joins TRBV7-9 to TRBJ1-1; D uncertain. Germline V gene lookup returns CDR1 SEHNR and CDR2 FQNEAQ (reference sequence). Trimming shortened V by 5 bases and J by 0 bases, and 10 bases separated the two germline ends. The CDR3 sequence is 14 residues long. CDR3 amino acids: CASSREGVNTEAFF. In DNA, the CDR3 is TGTGCCAGCAGCCGGGAGGGTGTGAACACTGAAGCTTTCTTT.

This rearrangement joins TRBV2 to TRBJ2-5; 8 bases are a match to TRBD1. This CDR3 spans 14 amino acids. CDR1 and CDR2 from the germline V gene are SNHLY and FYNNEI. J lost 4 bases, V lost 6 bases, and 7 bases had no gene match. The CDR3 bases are TGTGCCAGCAGGCCCGGACAGGGCGGAGAGACCCAGTACTTC. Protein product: CASRPGQGGETQYF.

CDR3 sequence: CASSYTSGAANEQFF. CDR3 nucleotide sequence: TGTGCCAGCAGTTACACTAGCGGGGCTGCCAATGAGCAGTTCTTC. The rearrangement joins TRBV6-5 to TRBJ2-1; 10 bases agree with TRBD2. Germline CDR1 is MNHEY and CDR2 is SVGAGI. V gave up 2 bases and J gave up 6 bases; unmatched junction bases: 4. This CDR3 is 15 amino acids long.

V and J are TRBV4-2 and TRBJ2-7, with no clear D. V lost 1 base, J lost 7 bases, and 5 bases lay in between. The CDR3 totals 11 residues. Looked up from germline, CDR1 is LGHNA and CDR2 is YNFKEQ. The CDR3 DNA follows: TGTGCCAGCAGCCAAGGAAGGGAGCAGTACTTC. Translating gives CASSQGREQYF.

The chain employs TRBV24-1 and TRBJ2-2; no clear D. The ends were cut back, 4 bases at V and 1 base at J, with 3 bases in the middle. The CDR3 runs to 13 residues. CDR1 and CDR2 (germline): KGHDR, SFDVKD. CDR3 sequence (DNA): TGTGCCACCAGTGAAGAGAACACCGGGGAGCTGTTTTTT. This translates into CATSEENTGELFF.

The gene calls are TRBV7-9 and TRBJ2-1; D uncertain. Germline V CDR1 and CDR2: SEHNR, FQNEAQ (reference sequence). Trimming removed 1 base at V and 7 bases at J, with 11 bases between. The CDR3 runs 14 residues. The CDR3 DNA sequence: TGTGCCAGCAGCTTAGGTAATACCCTAAATGAGCAGTTCTTC. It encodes CASSLGNTLNEQFF.

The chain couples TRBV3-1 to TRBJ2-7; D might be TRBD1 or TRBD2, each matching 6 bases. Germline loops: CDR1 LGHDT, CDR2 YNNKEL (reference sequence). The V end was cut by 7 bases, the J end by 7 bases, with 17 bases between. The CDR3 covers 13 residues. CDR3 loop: CASKDGGGGEQYF. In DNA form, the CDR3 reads TGTGCCAGCAAGGACGGTGGAGGGGGGGAGCAGTACTTC.

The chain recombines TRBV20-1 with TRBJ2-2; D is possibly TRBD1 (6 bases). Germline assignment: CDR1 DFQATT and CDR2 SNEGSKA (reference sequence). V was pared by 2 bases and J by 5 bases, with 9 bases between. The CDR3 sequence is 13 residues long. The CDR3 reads CSARQGWTGELFF. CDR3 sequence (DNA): TGCAGTGCTAGACAGGGGTGGACCGGGGAGCTGTTTTTT.

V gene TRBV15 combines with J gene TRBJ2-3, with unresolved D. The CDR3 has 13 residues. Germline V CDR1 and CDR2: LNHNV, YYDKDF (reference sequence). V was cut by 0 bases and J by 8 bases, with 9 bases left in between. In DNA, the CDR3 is TGTGCCACCAGCAGAGACCTATCAGCTACGCAGTATTTT. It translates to CATSRDLSATQYF.

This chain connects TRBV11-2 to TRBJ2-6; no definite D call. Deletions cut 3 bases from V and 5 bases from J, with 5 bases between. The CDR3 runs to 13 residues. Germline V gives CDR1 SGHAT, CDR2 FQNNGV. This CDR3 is CASSFRRANVLTF. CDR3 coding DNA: TGTGCCAGCAGCTTCCGACGGGCCAACGTCCTGACTTTC.

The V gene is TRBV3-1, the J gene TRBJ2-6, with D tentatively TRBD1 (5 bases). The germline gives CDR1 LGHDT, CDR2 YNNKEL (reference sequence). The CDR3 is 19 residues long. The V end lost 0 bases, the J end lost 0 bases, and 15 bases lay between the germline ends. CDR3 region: CASSQEGELYPSGANVLTF. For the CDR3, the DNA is TGTGCCAGCAGCCAAGAAGGGGAACTCTATCCCTCTGGGGCCAACGTCCTGACTTTC.

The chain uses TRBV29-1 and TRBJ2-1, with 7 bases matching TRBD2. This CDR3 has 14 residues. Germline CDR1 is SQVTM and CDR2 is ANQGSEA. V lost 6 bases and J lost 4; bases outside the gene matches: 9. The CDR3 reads CSVTGGLRYNEQFF. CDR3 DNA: TGCAGCGTGACGGGGGGATTAAGGTACAATGAGCAGTTCTTC.

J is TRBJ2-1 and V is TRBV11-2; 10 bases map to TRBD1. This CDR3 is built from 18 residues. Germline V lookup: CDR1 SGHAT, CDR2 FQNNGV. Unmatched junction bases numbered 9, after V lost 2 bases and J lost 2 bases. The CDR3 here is CASSLMGPGTGAYNEQFF. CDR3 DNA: TGTGCCAGCAGCTTAATGGGGCCCGGGACAGGGGCCTACAATGAGCAGTTCTTC.

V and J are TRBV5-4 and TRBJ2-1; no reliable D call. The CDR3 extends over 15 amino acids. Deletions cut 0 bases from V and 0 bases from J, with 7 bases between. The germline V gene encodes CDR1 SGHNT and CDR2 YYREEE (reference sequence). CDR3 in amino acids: CASSLVETSYNEQFF. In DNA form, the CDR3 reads TGTGCCAGCAGCTTGGTTGAGACCTCCTACAATGAGCAGTTCTTC. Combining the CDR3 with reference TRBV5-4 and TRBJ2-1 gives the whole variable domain ETGVTQSPTHLIKTRGQQVTLRCSSQSGHNTVSWYQQALGQGPQFIFQYYREEENGRGNFPPRFSGLQFPNYSSELNVNALELDDSALYLCASSLVETSYNEQFFGPGTRLTVL.

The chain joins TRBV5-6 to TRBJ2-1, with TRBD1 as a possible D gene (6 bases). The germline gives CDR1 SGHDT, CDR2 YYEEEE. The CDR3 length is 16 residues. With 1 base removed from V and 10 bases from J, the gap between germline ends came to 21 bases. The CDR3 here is CASSLSPDRPFFEQFF. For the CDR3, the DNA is TGTGCCAGCAGCTTGTCCCCTGACAGGCCCTTTTTCGAGCAGTTCTTC. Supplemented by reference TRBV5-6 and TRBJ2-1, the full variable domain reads DAGVTQSPTHLIKTRGQQVTLRCSPKSGHDTVSWYQQALGQGPQFIFQYYEEEERQRGNFPDRFSGHQFPNYSSELNVNALLLGDSALYLCASSLSPDRPFFEQFFGPGTRLTVL.

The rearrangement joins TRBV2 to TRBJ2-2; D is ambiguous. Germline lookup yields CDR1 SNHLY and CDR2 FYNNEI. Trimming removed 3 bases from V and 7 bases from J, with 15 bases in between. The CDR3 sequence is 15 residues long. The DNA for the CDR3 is TGTGCCAGCAGTGAGCATACTGGAAACTTCGGGGAGCTGTTTTTT. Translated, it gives CASSEHTGNFGELFF.

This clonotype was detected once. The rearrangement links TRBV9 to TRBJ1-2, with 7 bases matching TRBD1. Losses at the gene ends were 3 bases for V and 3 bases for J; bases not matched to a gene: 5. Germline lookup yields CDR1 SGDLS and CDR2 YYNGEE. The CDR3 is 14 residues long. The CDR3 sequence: CASSGTGAHYGYTF. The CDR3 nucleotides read TGTGCCAGCAGCGGTACAGGGGCCCACTATGGCTACACCTTC.

The CDR3 coding sequence is TGTGCCAGCAGCTTGGAACAGGCCTATGGCTACACCTTC. Translation: CASSLEQAYGYTF. This chain uses TRBV5-4 with TRBJ1-2; D possibly corresponds to TRBD1 (5 bases). CDR1 is SGHNT and CDR2 is YYREEE in the germline V gene (reference sequence). CDR3 length: 13 amino acids. The V end lost 0 bases, the J end lost 4 bases, and 7 bases lay between the germline ends.

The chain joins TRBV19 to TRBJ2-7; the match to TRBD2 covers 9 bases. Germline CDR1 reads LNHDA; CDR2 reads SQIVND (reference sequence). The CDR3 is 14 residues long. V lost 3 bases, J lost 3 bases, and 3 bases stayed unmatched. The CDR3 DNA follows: TGTGCCAGTAGTATGCTAGCGGGGTTCTACGAGCAGTACTTC. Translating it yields CASSMLAGFYEQYF.

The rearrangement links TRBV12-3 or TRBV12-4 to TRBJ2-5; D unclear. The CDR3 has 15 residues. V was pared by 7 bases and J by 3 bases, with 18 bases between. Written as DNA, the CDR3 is TGTGCCAGCACCAATCACACCTTGCTAAAAGAGACCCAGTACTTC. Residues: CASTNHTLLKETQYF.

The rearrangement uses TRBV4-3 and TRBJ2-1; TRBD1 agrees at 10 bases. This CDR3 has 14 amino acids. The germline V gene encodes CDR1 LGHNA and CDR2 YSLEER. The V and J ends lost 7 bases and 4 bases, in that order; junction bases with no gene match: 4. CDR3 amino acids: CASTPGQGYNEQFF. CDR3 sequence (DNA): TGCGCCAGCACCCCGGGACAGGGGTACAATGAGCAGTTCTTC.

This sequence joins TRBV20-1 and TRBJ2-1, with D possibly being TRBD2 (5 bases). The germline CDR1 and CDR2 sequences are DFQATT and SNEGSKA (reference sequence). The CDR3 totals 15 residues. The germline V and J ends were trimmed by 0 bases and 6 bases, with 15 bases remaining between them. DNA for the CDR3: TGCAGTGCTAGAGATTCGGTCTCGGGGTTCAATGAGCAGTTCTTC. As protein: CSARDSVSGFNEQFF.